The rows below give T cell receptor beta chains drawn from one sample of a study of cytomegalovirus exposure and HLA in healthy donors. The protocol was immunoSEQ multiplex PCR, while the TCRdb copy is restricted to in-frame clones and leaves out a portion. The sample has 94,000 or so clones, about three quarters seen once. Sequencing was performed on PBMCs. The receptor source for this set is a man in his 60s in good health and CMV-seronegative. The CDR3 runs from the conserved cysteine through the conserved F or W. Each record gives: clone size, J gene, V gene, D gene, CDR3 protein, CDR3 DNA. A D gene is named only where the DNA matches it firmly. Size is omitted from some rows. Given values are once, few, many or a class for expanded clones.

>few|TRBJ2-1|TRBV11-3|TRBD2
CASSHGLDNEQFF
TGTGCCAGCAGCCACGGACTAGACAATGAGCAGTTCTTC
>.|TRBJ1-1|TRBV19|.
CASSSRPFEAFF
TGTGCCAGTAGTAGCAGGCCGTTTGAAGCTTTCTTT
>once|TRBJ2-2|TRBV7-9|.
CASSLARSALQLNTGELFF
TGTGCCAGCAGCTTAGCGAGGTCGGCACTCCAGTTGAACACCGGGGAGCTGTTTTTT
>.|TRBJ2-2|TRBV29-1|.
CSVVIGAAGELFF
TGCAGCGTTGTAATAGGGGCGGCCGGGGAGCTGTTTTTT
>.|TRBJ1-5|TRBV2|.
CASSENPAGNQPQHF
TGTGCCAGCAGTGAAAATCCGGCAGGAAATCAGCCCCAGCATTTT
>.|TRBJ2-3|TRBV5-1|.
CASSLALAGDTQYF
TGCGCCAGCAGCTTGGCACTGGCGGGCGATACGCAGTATTTT
>.|TRBJ2-7|TRBV27|TRBD1
CASSKGALVFKQYF
TGTGCCAGCAGCAAGGGGGCACTAGTCTTCAAGCAGTACTTC
>.|TRBJ2-5|TRBV6-5|TRBD1
CASTPRQGREETQYF
TGTGCCAGCACTCCCCGACAGGGGCGCGAGGAGACCCAGTACTTC
>.|TRBJ1-1|TRBV5-1|.
CASSSSTENTEAFF
TGCGCCAGCAGCTCCTCGACAGAGAACACTGAAGCTTTCTTT
>.|TRBJ2-3|TRBV2|TRBD1
CASRGRLDRGRVGSTDTQYF
TGTGCCAGCAGGGGGCGCCTCGACAGGGGACGGGTTGGGAGCACAGATACGCAGTATTTT
>.|TRBJ1-3|TRBV19|.
CASSPTGFSGNTIYF
TGTGCCAGTAGTCCTACAGGGTTCTCTGGAAACACCATATATTTT
>once|TRBJ1-5|TRBV5-6|.
CASSPQGIGHQPQHF
TGTGCCAGCAGCCCACAGGGCATAGGGCATCAGCCCCAGCATTTT
>.|TRBJ1-2|TRBV2|.
CASTEGPRAGYTF
TGTGCCAGCACTGAGGGGCCCAGGGCTGGCTACACCTTC
>.|TRBJ2-7|TRBV7-8|.
CASSLSLVGAYEQYF
TGTGCCAGCAGCCTCTCGTTAGTAGGAGCCTACGAGCAGTACTTC
>.|TRBJ2-4|TRBV5-1|.
CASSLAGDRDIQYF
TGCGCCAGCAGCTTGGCGGGAGATCGGGACATTCAGTACTTC
>.|TRBJ2-1|TRBV5-4|TRBD2
CASSFQRGINEQFF
TGTGCCAGCAGCTTCCAGCGGGGGATCAATGAGCAGTTCTTC
>.|TRBJ2-3|TRBV7-9|.
CASSLAMENTDTQYF
TGTGCCAGCAGCTTAGCTATGGAGAACACAGATACGCAGTATTTT
>.|TRBJ2-7|TRBV5-6|.
CASSLRDGAGIEQYF
TGTGCCAGCAGCTTGCGGGACGGGGCGGGGATCGAGCAGTACTTC